This is a list of T cell receptor beta chains from one sample in a study of T cell changes during pregnancy in multiple sclerosis. Data came from immunoSEQ multiplex PCR; TCRdb stores just in-frame clones and leaves some out. There are around 36,000 clones in the sample; roughly 90% occur only once, and 7.8% lies in the top ten. The source material was CD8+ T cells from peripheral blood mononuclear cells, sampled before pregnancy. The receptors originated from a female donor with multiple sclerosis, enrolled in a pregnancy study. Each CDR3 is given without its conserved first and last residue. The order of the fields is V gene, clone size, J gene, CDR3 length, CDR3 protein. Some rows have no size entry. The others give once, few or many, or a class for an expanded clone.

V: TRBV14; size: -; J: TRBJ2-1; length: 14; CDR3: ASSRLAGSSYNEQF
V: TRBV6-5; size: -; J: TRBJ2-7; length: 9; CDR3: ASSPLYEQY
V: TRBV9; size: -; J: TRBJ1-4; length: 14; CDR3: ASSRFSGDRYEKLF
V: TRBV7-2; size: -; J: TRBJ2-7; length: 12; CDR3: ASSLTGSSYEQY
V: TRBV7-9; size: -; J: TRBJ2-1; length: 13; CDR3: ASSLTREGSREQF
V: TRBV28; size: -; J: TRBJ1-2; length: 11; CDR3: ASRWPQGYGYT
V: TRBV10-3; size: -; J: TRBJ1-2; length: 13; CDR3: AISDNLGGNYGYT
V: TRBV13; size: few; J: TRBJ2-7; length: 15; CDR3: ASSLTLGGISSYEQY
V: TRBV19; size: -; J: TRBJ1-2; length: 12; CDR3: ASTAGTGGRGYT
V: TRBV5-1; size: -; J: TRBJ2-2; length: 15; CDR3: ASSLGVAGLNTGELF
V: TRBV5-1; size: -; J: TRBJ1-1; length: 13; CDR3: ASSRSLGLNTEAF
V: TRBV4-2; size: -; J: TRBJ2-2; length: 13; CDR3: ASSQFPGNTGELF
V: TRBV11-2; size: few; J: TRBJ2-1; length: 13; CDR3: ASSMGQAYYNEQF
V: TRBV4-1; size: -; J: TRBJ1-5; length: 11; CDR3: ASSQSLDQPQH
V: TRBV27; size: -; J: TRBJ2-7; length: 10; CDR3: ASSLSVGEQY
V: TRBV6-1; size: -; J: TRBJ2-2; length: 19; CDR3: ASSERFTGLAGGLGTGELF
V: TRBV23-1; size: -; J: TRBJ2-7; length: 16; CDR3: ASSQGGTGVTFFYEQY
V: TRBV28; size: -; J: TRBJ2-2; length: 10; CDR3: ASPTSTGELF
V: TRBV28; size: -; J: TRBJ2-7; length: 9; CDR3: AIKGGYEQY
V: TRBV2; size: few; J: TRBJ2-1; length: 12; CDR3: ASSRDSSYNEQF
V: TRBV6-5; size: -; J: TRBJ2-6; length: 12; CDR3: ASGELSGANVLT
V: TRBV29-1; size: -; J: TRBJ2-6; length: 14; CDR3: SAVTGGGSGANVLT
V: TRBV9; size: once; J: TRBJ2-3; length: 13; CDR3: ASSVGGLAGDTQY
V: TRBV28; size: -; J: TRBJ2-1; length: 19; CDR3: ASSLSSGGLAGGPTYNEQF
V: TRBV9; size: -; J: TRBJ1-1; length: 11; CDR3: ASSQQGNTEAF
V: TRBV5-6; size: -; J: TRBJ2-5; length: 15; CDR3: ASSLVSETALQETQY
V: TRBV10-3; size: -; J: TRBJ2-7; length: 14; CDR3: AISEGLAGPAYEQY
V: TRBV5-1; size: -; J: TRBJ2-7; length: 14; CDR3: ASSLNSGRLLGEQY
V: TRBV28; size: once; J: TRBJ1-5; length: 18; CDR3: ASSLSGWDSSGLGNQPQH
V: TRBV7-9; size: -; J: TRBJ2-1; length: 13; CDR3: ASSLARGRRNEQF
V: TRBV6-4; size: once; J: TRBJ2-7; length: 15; CDR3: ASSGGELAGDGWEQY
V: TRBV11-1; size: -; J: TRBJ2-7; length: 13; CDR3: ASSPRDRRGDEQY
V: TRBV27; size: -; J: TRBJ1-4; length: 18; CDR3: ASSFCTKRTGTINNEKLF
V: TRBV19; size: -; J: TRBJ2-7; length: 11; CDR3: ASSPAGPYEQY
V: TRBV27; size: -; J: TRBJ2-7; length: 15; CDR3: ASSFRQPSGRGSEQY
V: TRBV5-8; size: -; J: TRBJ2-1; length: 14; CDR3: ASSSGRDSQFNEQF